This is a list of T cell receptor beta chains from one sample in a study of regulatory T cells in long-lasting Graves disease. TCRdb used MiXCR to reprocess the multiplex PCR reads, holding one entry per CDR3 protein. Here the sample spans about 300,000 distinct CDR3 sequences, 20% to 25% being singletons. This specimen was peripheral blood mononuclear cells (PBMCs), taken when the disease was refractory, from a patient treated with antithyroid drugs. Every receptor here comes from a female donor with Graves disease. Each CDR3 is given without its conserved first and last residue.

TRBV20-1,TRBJ2-5,SANRDQETQY
TRBV20-1,TRBJ1-2,SARESTRVFYGYT
TRBV28,TRBJ2-7,ASSRPGAEQY
TRBV10-3,TRBJ1-1,AISDRTRDTEAF
TRBV2,TRBJ1-5,ASGGNQPQH
TRBV5-1,TRBJ2-5,ASSSYFLQETQY
TRBV28,TRBJ2-4,ASRGSKNIQY
TRBV4-3,TRBJ1-6,ASSQGPHLNSPLH
TRBV24-1,TRBJ1-5,ATSDQGRLQPQH
TRBV7-9,TRBJ2-5,ASARGLAGQETQY
TRBV10-3,TRBJ1-5,AISRDGDQPQH
TRBV9,TRBJ1-6,ASSQGARGSPLH
TRBV19,TRBJ1-5,ASSMRGGVNQPQH
TRBV27,TRBJ1-2,ASSPSPYYGYT
TRBV29-1,TRBJ2-1,SVENRGYNEQF
TRBV3-1,TRBJ1-5,ASSQGSKPQH
TRBV20-1,TRBJ1-5,SAKFVPINQPQH
TRBV5-4,TRBJ2-6,ASSWTGAGANVLT
TRBV7-8,TRBJ1-1,ASSLWKGLKTEAF
TRBV15,TRBJ2-5,ATSNRLAAIETQY
TRBV10-2,TRBJ1-5,ASRKTGVGQPQH
TRBV28,TRBJ2-5,ASKAGGTETQY
TRBV7-6,TRBJ1-3,ASSPDSSGNTIY
TRBV3-1,TRBJ1-2,ASSLNPGQGNYGYT
TRBV6-4,TRBJ1-6,ASSVVKVFGESRNSPLH
TRBV20-1,TRBJ2-2,SASEVPRTGELF
TRBV5-4,TRBJ2-5,ASSVYLAGQETQY
TRBV7-9,TRBJ2-3,ASSSPPPTDTQY
TRBV18,TRBJ2-5,ASSPQDYQETQY
TRBV30,TRBJ1-1,AWRPTRGQGTRNTEAF
TRBV27,TRBJ1-1,ASSLWSRGDTEAF
TRBV6-4,TRBJ1-1,ASSVDGGPGTEAF
TRBV4-3,TRBJ2-2,ASSQVRGTGGLGELF
TRBV20-1,TRBJ2-7,SAANEAYEQY
TRBV19,TRBJ2-6,ASSSHRAGANVLT
TRBV7-2,TRBJ1-3,ASSLDVSAEGNTIY
TRBV11-2,TRBJ1-1,ASRDRVLNTEAF
TRBV30,TRBJ2-3,AWRSLSGTTDTQY
TRBV7-2,TRBJ2-7,ASSFSGQGALEQY
TRBV5-5,TRBJ2-7,ASSLRQGWFEQY
TRBV20-1,TRBJ1-5,SARDPRARLDQPQH
TRBV28,TRBJ1-5,ASSSPIPGQGNQPQH
TRBV5-6,TRBJ2-7,ASSRGQGAVYEQY
TRBV5-4,TRBJ2-7,ASSSLSGSHDEQY
TRBV20-1,TRBJ2-5,SARIQGGGTQY